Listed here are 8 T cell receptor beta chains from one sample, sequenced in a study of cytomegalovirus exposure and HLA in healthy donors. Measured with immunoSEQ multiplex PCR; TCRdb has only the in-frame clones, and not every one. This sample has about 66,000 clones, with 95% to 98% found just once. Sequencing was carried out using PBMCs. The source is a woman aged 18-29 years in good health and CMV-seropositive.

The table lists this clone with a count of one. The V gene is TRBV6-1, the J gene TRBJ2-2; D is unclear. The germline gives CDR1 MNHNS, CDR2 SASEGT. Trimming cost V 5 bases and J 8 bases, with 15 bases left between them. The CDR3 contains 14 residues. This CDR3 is CASSLDLSYGELFF. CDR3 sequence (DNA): TGTGCCAGCAGTTTAGACTTAAGCTATGGGGAGCTGTTTTTT.

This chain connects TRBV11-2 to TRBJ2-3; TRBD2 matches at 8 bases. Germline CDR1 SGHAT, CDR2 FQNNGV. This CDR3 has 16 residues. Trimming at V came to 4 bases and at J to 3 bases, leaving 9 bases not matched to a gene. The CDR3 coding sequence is TGTGCCAGCAGCTCCAAAATAGCGGGACGTACAGATACGCAGTATTTT. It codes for CASSSKIAGRTDTQYF.

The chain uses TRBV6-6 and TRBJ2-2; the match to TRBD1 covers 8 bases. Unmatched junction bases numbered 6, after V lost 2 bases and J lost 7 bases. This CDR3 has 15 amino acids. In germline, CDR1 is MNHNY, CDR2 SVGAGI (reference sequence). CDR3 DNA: TGTGCCAGCAGTTACGTGCAGGGGGCGGTCGGGGAGCTGTTTTTT. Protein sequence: CASSYVQGAVGELFF.

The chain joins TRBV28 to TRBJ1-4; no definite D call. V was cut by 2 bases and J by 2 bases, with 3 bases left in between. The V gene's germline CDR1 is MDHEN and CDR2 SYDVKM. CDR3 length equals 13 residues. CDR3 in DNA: TGTGCCAGCAGTTTAGGCACTAATGAAAAACTGTTTTTT. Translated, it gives CASSLGTNEKLFF.

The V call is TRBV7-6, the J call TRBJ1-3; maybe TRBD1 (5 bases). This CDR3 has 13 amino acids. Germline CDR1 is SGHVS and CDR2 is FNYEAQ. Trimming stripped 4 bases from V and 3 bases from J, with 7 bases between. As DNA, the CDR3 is TGTGCCAGCAGCTGGCAGGGTGGAAACACCATATATTTT. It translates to CASSWQGGNTIYF. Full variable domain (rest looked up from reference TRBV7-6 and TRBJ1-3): GAGVSQSPRYKVTKRGQDVALRCDPISGHVSLYWYRQALGQGPEFLTYFNYEAQQDKSGLPNDRFSAERPEGSISTLTIQRTEQRDSAMYRCASSWQGGNTIYFGEGSWLTVV.

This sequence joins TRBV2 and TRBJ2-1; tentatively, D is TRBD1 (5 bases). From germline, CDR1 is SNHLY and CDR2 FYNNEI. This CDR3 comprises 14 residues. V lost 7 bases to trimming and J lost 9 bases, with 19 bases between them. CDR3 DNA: TGTGCCAGCACTTTCACTTCAGGGTCCGGTGAGCAGTTCTTC. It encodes CASTFTSGSGEQFF.

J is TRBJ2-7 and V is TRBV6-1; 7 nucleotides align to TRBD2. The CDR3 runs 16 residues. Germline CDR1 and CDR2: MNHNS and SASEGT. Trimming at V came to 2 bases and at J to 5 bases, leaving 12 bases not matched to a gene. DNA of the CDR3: TGTGCCAGCAGTGAATCGAAGGCGGGAGCGGGGCACGAGCAGTACTTC. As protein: CASSESKAGAGHEQYF.

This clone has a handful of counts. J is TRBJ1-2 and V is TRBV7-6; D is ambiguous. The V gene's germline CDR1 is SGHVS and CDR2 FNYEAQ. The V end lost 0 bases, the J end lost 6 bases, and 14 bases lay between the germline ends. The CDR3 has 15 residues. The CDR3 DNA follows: TGTGCCAGCAGCTTAGCGGACGTGCGGGAGAATGGCTACACCTTC. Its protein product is CASSLADVRENGYTF.